The clone carrying this T cell receptor (beta chain) appeared many times. Antigen specificity is unknown. This CDR3 has 13 residues. The ends were cut back, 2 bases at V and 4 bases at J, with 8 bases in the middle. This sample is drawn from a study of identical twins. Study results and limitations: Abundant beta clonotypes from cord blood had fewer insertions, unlike memory repertoires, which showed none.

TCRdb called the 5' RACE reads again in MiXCR, with one record for every CDR3 protein. The top ten hold around 0.4% of the sample, which has around 530,000 distinct CDR3 sequences, nearly 15% seen once. The same data also went into a second study, on yellow fever vaccine responses in identical twins.

This receptor was identified in a woman aged 18-35 years in good health. V usage is TRBV12-3 or TRBV12-4 and J usage is TRBJ1-1, with D uncertain. Input material: CD4+ T cells sorted from blood. The CDR3 protein is CASSLLGSTEAFF. Written as DNA, the CDR3 is TGTGCCAGCAGTTTACTGGGGTCCACTGAAGCTTTCTTT.